One T cell receptor beta chain is described in this entry. Its specificity is unknown. Some clones are missing from TCRdb's copy, which holds only in-frame ones; the method was immunoSEQ multiplex PCR. Seen here are roughly 81,000 clones, around 95% observed once, and the top ten hold over 1.3%. The data stem from a study of human versus mouse CDR3 diversity and MHC coevolution. Study details: The immunoSEQ assay reportedly detects one in 200,000 T cells. Between roughly 5.5 x 10^6 and 1.6 x 10^7 valid reads came from each sample. The study's findings and limits: On average, humans showed more CDR3 deletions and insertions than mice.

From germline, CDR1 is SGHTA and CDR2 FQGTGA. This CDR3 comprises 14 residues. The ends were cut back, 5 bases at V and 4 bases at J, with 15 bases in the middle. The origin of this receptor is a person between 30 and 69 years old in good health. Specimen: naive CD4+ T cells from blood. Subset described: CD45RO-negative CD62L-positive naive CD4 T cells. The J gene is TRBJ2-7, the V gene TRBV7-3; perhaps TRBD1 as D (5 bases). The CDR3 reads CASSPQGFMYEQYF. The CDR3 bases are TGTGCCAGCAGCCCTCAGGGATTTATGTACGAGCAGTACTTC.